This T cell receptor (beta chain) was recovered during a study of metastatic and nonmetastatic thyroid tumors. TCRdb re-called the PCR reads through MiXCR. The data hold around 28,000 clones, with roughly 30% observed a single time. This CDR3 comprises 13 residues. CDR1 is DFQATT, CDR2 SNEGSKA, per germline (reference sequence). The V gene lost 3 bases and the J gene lost 9 bases, with 18 bases spanning the gap. Treatment of any kind had been given to no patient before thyroid surgery. V and J are TRBV20-1 and TRBJ2-7; no firm D call. The TCR sequence derives from a female donor with papillary thyroid cancer or a benign thyroid nodule (not recorded which). Some clones in this sample may be carry-over from other donors' samples. The sample consisted of blood. CDR3 coding DNA: TGCAGTGCTAGCGTGGACCCAACATCGGGGCAGTACTTC. Its protein is CSASVDPTSGQYF.